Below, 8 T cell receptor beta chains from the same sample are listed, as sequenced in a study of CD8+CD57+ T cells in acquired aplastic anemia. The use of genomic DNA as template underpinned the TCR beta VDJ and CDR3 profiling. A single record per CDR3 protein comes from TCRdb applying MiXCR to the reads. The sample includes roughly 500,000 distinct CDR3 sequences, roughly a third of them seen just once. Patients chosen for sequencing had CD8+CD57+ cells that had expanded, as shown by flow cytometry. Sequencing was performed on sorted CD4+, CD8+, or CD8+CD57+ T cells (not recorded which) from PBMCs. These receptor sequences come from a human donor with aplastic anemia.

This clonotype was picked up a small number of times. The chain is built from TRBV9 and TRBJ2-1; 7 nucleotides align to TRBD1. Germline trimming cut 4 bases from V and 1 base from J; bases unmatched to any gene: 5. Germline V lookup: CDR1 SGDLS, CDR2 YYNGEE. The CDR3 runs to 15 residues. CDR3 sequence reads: CASSPRQGSYNEQFF. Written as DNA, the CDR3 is TGTGCCAGCAGCCCCCGACAGGGATCCTACAATGAGCAGTTCTTC.

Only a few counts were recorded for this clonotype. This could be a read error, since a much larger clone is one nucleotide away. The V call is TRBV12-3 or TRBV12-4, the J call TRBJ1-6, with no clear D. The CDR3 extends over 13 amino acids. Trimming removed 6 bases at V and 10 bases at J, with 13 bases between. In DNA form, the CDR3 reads TGTGCCAGCAGCACAGAGGCGAACTCACCCCTCCACTTT. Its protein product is CASSTEANSPLHF.

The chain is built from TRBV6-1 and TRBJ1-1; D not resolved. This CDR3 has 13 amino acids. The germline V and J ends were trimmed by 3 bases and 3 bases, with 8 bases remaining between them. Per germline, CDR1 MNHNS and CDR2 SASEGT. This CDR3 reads CASSDPGDTEAFF. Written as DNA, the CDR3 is TGTGCCAGCAGTGATCCCGGGGACACTGAAGCTTTCTTT.

CDR3 sequence reads: CAISEPGAANYGYTF. CDR3 nucleotide sequence: TGTGCCATCAGTGAGCCAGGGGCGGCTAACTATGGCTACACCTTC. The chain combines TRBV10-3 with TRBJ1-2; D possibly corresponds to TRBD1 (6 bases). Germline CDR1 and CDR2: ENHRY and SYGVKD. This CDR3 region has 15 residues. The V end lost 2 bases, the J end lost 0 bases, and 10 bases lay between the germline ends.

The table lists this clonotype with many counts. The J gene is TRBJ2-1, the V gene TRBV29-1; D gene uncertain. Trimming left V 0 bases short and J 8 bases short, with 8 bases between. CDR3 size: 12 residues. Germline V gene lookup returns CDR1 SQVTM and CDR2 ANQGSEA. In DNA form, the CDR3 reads TGCAGCGTTGAAGAAGGAAAGGATGAGCAGTTCTTC. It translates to CSVEEGKDEQFF.

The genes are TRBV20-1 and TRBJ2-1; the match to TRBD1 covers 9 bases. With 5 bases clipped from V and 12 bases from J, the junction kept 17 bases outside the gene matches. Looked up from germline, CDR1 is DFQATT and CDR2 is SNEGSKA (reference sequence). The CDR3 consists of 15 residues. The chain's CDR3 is CSAWVIGTGSRGQFF. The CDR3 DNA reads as TGCAGTGCTTGGGTCATCGGGACAGGGTCCCGTGGGCAGTTCTTC.

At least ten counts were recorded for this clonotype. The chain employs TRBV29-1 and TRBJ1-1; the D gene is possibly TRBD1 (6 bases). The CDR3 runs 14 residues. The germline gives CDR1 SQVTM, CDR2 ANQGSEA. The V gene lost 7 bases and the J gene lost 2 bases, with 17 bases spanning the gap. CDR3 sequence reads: CSGSLLQGNTEAFF. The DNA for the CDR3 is TGCAGCGGTTCACTCCTACAGGGTAACACTGAAGCTTTCTTT.

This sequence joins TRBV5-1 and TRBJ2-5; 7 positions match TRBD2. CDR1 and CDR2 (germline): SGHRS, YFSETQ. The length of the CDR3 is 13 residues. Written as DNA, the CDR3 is TGCGCTAGTGCCCGGCTAGCGGAAGAGACCCAGTACTTC. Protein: CASARLAEETQYF.